This T cell receptor beta chain was identified during a study of beta chain features in type 1 diabetes. Trimming took 8 bases from V and 4 from J, leaving 11 bases between them. Germline V gives CDR1 LNHDA, CDR2 SQIVND (reference sequence). The CDR3 is made up of 12 amino acids. This clone was detected only a few times. As yet, its antigen is unknown. The authors reverse transcribed all of the isolated RNA, so sequencing captured expressed TCRB transcripts. Method: immunoSEQ multiplex PCR; TCRdb's copy keeps in-frame clones and lacks some. The table includes 430,000 or so clones, roughly 11% detected once. Study-level results: The naive, central memory and Treg TCRB repertoires looked more alike in patients than they did in healthy donors. Reads derived from cDNA could over-represent cells showing high TCR expression. When VDJ junctions were examined, type 1 diabetes patients showed fewer insertions and more deletions. Moderate yet significant TCRB CDR3 shortening was seen in Type 1 diabetes patients in all four CD4+ subsets.

The chain recombines TRBV19 with TRBJ1-1; weak D call: TRBD1 (5 bases). Sample: naive CD4+ T cells from blood. The receptor was derived from a young woman in good health. CDR3 protein: CASGARRTEAFF. The CDR3 DNA sequence: TGTGCCAGTGGGGCAAGGCGCACTGAAGCTTTCTTT. Drawing the rest from reference TRBV19 and TRBJ1-1, the complete variable domain is DGGITQSPKYLFRKEGQNVTLSCEQNLNHDAMYWYRQDPGQGLRLIYYSQIVNDFQKGDIAEGYSVSREKKESFPLTVTSAQKNPTAFYLCASGARRTEAFFGQGTRLTVV.